The source of this T cell receptor (beta chain) is a study of blood T cells in healthy people across ages. Combining a sample-barcoded 5' primer with a J-beta primer mix, a second PCR ran for 7 to 11 cycles. From the 5' RACE reads, TCRdb called clonotypes with MiXCR, one entry per CDR3 protein. The sample lists approximately 790,000 distinct CDR3 sequences, about 59% occurring once. The sample holds a few counts of this clonotype. The antigen is undetermined. Overall study results and limits: Estimates of diversity drawn from one million T cells were considered underestimates.

Sequenced input: blood. The sequence was obtained from a man aged 30 to 45 in good health.

CDR3 sequence reads: CASSQNSRQGGTGANVLTF. The CDR3 coding sequence is TGCGCCAGCAGCCAAAACAGTAGACAGGGAGGGACTGGGGCCAACGTCCTGACTTTC. The chain carries TRBV4-3 and TRBJ2-6; either TRBD1 or TRBD2 may fit D (7 bases each). Trimming shortened V by 2 bases and J by 2 bases, and 19 bases separated the two germline ends. Germline assignment: CDR1 LGHNA and CDR2 YSLEER. CDR3 length equals 19 residues.